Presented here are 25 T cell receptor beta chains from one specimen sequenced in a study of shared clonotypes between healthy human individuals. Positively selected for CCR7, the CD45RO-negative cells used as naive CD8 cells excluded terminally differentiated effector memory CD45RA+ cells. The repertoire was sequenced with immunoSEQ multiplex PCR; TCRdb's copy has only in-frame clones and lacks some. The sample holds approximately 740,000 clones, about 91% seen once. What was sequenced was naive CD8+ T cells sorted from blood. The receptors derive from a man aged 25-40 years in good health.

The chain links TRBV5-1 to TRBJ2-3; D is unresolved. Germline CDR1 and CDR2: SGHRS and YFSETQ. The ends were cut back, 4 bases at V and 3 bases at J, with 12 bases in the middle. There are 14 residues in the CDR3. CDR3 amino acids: CASSKVGITDTQYF. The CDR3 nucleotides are TGCGCCAGCAGCAAAGTAGGGATAACAGATACGCAGTATTTT. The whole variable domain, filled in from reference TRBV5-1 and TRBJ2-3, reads KAGVTQTPRYLIKTRGQQVTLSCSPISGHRSVSWYQQTPGQGLQFLFEYFSETQRNKGNFPGRFSGRQFSNSRSEMNVSTLELGDSALYLCASSKVGITDTQYFGPGTRLTVL.

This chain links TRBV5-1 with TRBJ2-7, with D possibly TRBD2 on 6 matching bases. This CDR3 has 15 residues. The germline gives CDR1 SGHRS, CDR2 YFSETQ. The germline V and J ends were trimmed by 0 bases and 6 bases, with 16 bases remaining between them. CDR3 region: CASSLGPSVGLEQYF. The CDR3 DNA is TGCGCCAGCAGCTTGGGCCCTAGCGTCGGCCTCGAGCAGTACTTC.

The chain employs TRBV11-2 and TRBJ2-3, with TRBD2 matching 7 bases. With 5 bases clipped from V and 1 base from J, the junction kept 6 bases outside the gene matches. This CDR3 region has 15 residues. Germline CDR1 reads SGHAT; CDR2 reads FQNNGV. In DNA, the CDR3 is TGTGCCAGCAGCCCTAGCGGCTACCGCACAGATACGCAGTATTTT. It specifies CASSPSGYRTDTQYF. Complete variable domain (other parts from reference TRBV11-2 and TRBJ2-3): EAGVAQSPRYKIIEKRQSVAFWCNPISGHATLYWYQQILGQGPKLLIQFQNNGVVDDSQLPKDRFSAERLKGVDSTLKIQPAKLEDSAVYLCASSPSGYRTDTQYFGPGTRLTVL.

CDR3 bases: TGTGCCAGCAGCGTACAGGGTTCAAGCACAGATACGCAGTATTTT. This sequence encodes CASSVQGSSTDTQYF. The gene calls are TRBV9 and TRBJ2-3; D may be TRBD1 (5 bases). Germline V gene data show CDR1 as SGDLS and CDR2 as YYNGEE. V was trimmed by 1 base and J by 0 bases, leaving 9 bases between them. The CDR3 is made up of 15 amino acids. The entire variable domain, with the rest obtained from reference TRBV9 and TRBJ2-3, is as follows: DSGVTQTPKHLITATGQRVTLRCSPRSGDLSVYWYQQSLDQGLQFLIQYYNGEERAKGNILERFSAQQFPDLHSELNLSSLELGDSALYFCASSVQGSSTDTQYFGPGTRLTVL.

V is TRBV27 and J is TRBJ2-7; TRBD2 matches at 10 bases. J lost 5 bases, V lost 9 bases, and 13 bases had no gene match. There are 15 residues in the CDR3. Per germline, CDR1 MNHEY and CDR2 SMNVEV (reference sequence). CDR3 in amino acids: CASSPTGLAPHEQYF. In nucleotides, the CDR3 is TGTGCCAGTTCGCCGACGGGACTAGCGCCTCACGAGCAGTACTTC.

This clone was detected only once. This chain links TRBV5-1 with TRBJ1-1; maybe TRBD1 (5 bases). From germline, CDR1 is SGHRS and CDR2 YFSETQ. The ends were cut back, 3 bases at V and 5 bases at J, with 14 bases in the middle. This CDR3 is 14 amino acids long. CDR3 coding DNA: TGCGCCAGCAGCTCGACCCGGGGCGGGACTGAAGCTTTCTTT. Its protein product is CASSSTRGGTEAFF.

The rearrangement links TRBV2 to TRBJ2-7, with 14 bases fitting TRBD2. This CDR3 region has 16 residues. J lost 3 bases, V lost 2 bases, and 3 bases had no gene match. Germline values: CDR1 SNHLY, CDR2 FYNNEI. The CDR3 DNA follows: TGTGCCAGCAGTGAATTGGGACTAGCGGGAGTCTACGAGCAGTACTTC. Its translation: CASSELGLAGVYEQYF.

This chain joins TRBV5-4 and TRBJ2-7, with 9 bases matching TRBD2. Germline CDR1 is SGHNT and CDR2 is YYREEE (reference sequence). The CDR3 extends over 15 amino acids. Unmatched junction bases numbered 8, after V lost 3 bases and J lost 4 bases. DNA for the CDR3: TGTGCCAGCAGCTCACCTAGCGGGGACAGTTACGAGCAGTACTTC. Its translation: CASSSPSGDSYEQYF.

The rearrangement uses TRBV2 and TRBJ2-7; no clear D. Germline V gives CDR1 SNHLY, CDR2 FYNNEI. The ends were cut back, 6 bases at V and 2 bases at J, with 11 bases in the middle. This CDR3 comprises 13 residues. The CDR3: CASSPDGAYEQYF. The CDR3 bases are TGTGCCAGCAGCCCGGACGGCGCCTACGAGCAGTACTTC.

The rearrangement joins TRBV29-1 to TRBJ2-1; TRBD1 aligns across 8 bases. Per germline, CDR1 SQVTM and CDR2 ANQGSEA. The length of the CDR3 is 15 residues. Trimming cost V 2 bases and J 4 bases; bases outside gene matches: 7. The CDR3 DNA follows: TGCAGCGTTGAAAGCGACAGGGGTTTATACAATGAGCAGTTCTTC. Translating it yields CSVESDRGLYNEQFF.

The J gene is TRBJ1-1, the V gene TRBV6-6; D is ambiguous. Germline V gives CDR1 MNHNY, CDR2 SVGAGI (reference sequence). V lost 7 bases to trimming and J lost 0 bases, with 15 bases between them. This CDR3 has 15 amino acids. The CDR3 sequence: CASTLPAGMNTEAFF. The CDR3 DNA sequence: TGTGCCAGCACCCTACCGGCGGGAATGAACACTGAAGCTTTCTTT.

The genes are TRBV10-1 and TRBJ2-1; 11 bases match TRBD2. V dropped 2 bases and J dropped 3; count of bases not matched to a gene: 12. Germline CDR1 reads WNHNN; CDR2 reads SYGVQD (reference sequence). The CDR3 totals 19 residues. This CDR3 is CASSEGISGRAVIYNEQFF. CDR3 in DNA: TGCGCCAGCAGTGAGGGCATTAGCGGGAGGGCCGTTATCTACAATGAGCAGTTCTTC.

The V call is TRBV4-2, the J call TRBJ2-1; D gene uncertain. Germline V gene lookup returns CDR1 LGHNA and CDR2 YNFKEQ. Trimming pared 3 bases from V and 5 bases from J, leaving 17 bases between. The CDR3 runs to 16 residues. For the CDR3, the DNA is TGTGCCAGCAGCCACAATTCCGTGGGATCAGACAATGAGCAGTTCTTC. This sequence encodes CASSHNSVGSDNEQFF.

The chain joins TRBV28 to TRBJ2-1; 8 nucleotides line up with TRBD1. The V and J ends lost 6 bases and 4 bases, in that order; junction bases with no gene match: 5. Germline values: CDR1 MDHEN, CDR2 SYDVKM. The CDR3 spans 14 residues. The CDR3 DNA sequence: TGTGCCAGCAGGCCCCAGGGGGCGTACAATGAGCAGTTCTTC. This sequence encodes CASRPQGAYNEQFF. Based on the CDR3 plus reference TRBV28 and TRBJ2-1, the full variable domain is DVKVTQSSRYLVKRTGEKVFLECVQDMDHENMFWYRQDPGLGLRLIYFSYDVKMKEKGDIPEGYSVSREKKERFSLILESASTNQTSMYLCASRPQGAYNEQFFGPGTRLTVL.

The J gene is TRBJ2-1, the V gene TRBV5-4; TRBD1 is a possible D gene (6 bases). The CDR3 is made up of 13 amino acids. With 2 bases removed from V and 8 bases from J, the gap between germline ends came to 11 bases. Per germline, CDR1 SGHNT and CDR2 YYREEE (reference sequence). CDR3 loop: CASSFAGVDEQFF. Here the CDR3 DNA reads TGTGCCAGCAGCTTTGCAGGGGTCGATGAGCAGTTCTTC.

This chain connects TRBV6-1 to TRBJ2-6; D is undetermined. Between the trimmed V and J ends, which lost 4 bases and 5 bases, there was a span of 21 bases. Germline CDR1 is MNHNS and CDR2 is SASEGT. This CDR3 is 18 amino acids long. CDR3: CASSGTVWEQSRANVLTF. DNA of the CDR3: TGTGCCAGCAGTGGCACAGTGTGGGAACAAAGTCGGGCCAACGTCCTGACTTTC.

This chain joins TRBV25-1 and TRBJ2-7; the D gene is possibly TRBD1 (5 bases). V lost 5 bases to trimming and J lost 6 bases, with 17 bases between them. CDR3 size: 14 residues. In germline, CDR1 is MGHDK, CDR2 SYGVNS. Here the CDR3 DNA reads TGTGCCAGCAGTCCCGTAGGACACGGCGGCGAGCAGTACTTC. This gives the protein CASSPVGHGGEQYF.

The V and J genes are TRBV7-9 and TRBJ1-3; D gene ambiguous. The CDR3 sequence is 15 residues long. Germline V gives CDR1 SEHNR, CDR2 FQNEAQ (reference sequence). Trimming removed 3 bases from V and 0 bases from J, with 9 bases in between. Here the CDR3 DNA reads TGTGCCAGCAGCTTGTTACAGCCCTCTGGAAACACCATATATTTT. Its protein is CASSLLQPSGNTIYF.

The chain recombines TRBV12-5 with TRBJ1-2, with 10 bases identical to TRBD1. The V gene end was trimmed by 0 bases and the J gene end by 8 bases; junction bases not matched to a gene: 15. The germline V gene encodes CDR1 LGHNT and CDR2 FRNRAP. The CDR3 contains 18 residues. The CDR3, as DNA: TGTGCTAGTGGTTTGGTTACCTCCGGGACAGGGGAGTACAAAGGCTACACCTTC. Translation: CASGLVTSGTGEYKGYTF.

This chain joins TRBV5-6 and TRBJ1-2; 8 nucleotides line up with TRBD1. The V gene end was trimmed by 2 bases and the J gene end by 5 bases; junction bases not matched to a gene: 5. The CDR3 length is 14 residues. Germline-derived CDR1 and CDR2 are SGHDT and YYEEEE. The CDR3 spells CASSFSRGPYGYTF. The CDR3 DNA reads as TGTGCCAGCAGCTTTTCCAGGGGGCCGTATGGCTACACCTTC.

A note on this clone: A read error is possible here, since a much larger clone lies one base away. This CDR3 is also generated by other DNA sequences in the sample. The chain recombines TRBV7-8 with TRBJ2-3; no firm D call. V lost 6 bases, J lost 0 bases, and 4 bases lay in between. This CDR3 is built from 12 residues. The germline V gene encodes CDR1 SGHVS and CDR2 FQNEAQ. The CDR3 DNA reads TGTGCCAGCAGTCCTAGCACAGATACGCAGTATTTT. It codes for CASSPSTDTQYF.

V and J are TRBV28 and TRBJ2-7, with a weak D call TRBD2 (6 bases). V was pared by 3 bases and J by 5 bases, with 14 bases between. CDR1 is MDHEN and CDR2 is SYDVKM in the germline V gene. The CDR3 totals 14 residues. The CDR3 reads CASSFGAGLNEQYF. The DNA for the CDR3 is TGTGCCAGCAGTTTTGGCGCGGGGTTGAACGAGCAGTACTTC.

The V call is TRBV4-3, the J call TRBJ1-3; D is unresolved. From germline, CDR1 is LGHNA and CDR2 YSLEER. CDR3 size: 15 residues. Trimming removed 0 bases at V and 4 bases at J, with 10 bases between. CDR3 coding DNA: TGCGCCAGCAGCCAAGATCTCGGGCGCGGAAACACCATATATTTT. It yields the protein CASSQDLGRGNTIYF.

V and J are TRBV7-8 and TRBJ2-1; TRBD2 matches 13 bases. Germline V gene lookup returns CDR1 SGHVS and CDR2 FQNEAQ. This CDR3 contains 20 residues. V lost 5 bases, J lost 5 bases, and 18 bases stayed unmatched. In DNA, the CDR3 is TGTGCCAGCAGCCCAAGGACTAGCGGGAGACACCCACCCCGGCACAATGAGCAGTTCTTC. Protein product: CASSPRTSGRHPPRHNEQFF.

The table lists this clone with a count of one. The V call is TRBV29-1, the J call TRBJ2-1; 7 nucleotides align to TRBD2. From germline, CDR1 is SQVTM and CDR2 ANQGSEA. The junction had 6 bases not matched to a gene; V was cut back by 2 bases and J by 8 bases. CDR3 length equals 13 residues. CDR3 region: CSVEKGGGDEQFF. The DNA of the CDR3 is TGCAGCGTTGAAAAGGGTGGGGGGGATGAGCAGTTCTTC.